Listed below are T cell receptor beta chains from one sample, sequenced in a study of OX40 agonist ivuxolimab in advanced cancers. Measured with immunoSEQ multiplex PCR; TCRdb has only the in-frame clones, and not every one. Of 100,000 or so clones listed, less than 90% are singletons. The input for sequencing was CD4+ or CD8+ T cells sorted from blood, taken in a trial of the OX40 agonist ivuxolimab. These receptors were taken from an adult with an advanced solid tumor such as melanoma, head and neck, liver or kidney cancer. Each CDR3 is given with its conserved first and last residue. D genes are given only for firm matches. Expanded clones are given a class, and other clones once, few, many or no size at all.

CDR3: CASSQDGTSTSYEQYF
DNA: TGCGCCAGCAGCCAAGACGGGACGTCGACCTCCTACGAGCAGTACTTC
D: NA
size: NA
J: TRBJ2-7
V: TRBV4-1

CDR3: CASSLMGVVINEQFF
DNA: TGTGCCAGCAGCTTAATGGGAGTTGTGATAAATGAGCAGTTCTTC
D: NA
size: NA
J: TRBJ2-1
V: TRBV7-2

CDR3: CASSPEDRVGSPLHF
DNA: TGTGCCAGCAGCCCAGAAGACAGGGTTGGTTCACCCCTCCACTTT
D: TRBD1
size: NA
J: TRBJ1-6
V: TRBV7-6

CDR3: CASSAKPGLAGGGEQFF
DNA: TGTGCCAGCAGCGCCAAACCGGGACTAGCGGGAGGGGGTGAGCAGTTCTTC
D: TRBD2
size: NA
J: TRBJ2-1
V: TRBV7-3

CDR3: CASSSQGLTSSYNEQFF
DNA: TGTGCCAGCAGCTCACAGGGGCTAACGAGCTCCTACAATGAGCAGTTCTTC
D: TRBD1
size: NA
J: TRBJ2-1
V: TRBV7-3

CDR3: CASWGQADSTDTQYF
DNA: TGTGCCAGCTGGGGACAGGCAGATTCCACAGATACGCAGTATTTT
D: TRBD1
size: NA
J: TRBJ2-3
V: TRBV5-4

CDR3: CASSLAGGGYEQYF
DNA: TGTGCCAGCAGCTTAGCGGGAGGAGGGTACGAGCAGTACTTC
D: TRBD2
size: NA
J: TRBJ2-7
V: TRBV7-3

CDR3: CAALKGNEQFF
DNA: TGTGCCGCCCTTAAGGGAAATGAGCAGTTCTTC
D: NA
size: NA
J: TRBJ2-1
V: TRBV2

CDR3: CASRPQGGGITDTQYF
DNA: TGCGCCAGTCGCCCCCAGGGAGGGGGGATCACAGATACGCAGTATTTT
D: NA
size: NA
J: TRBJ2-3
V: TRBV5-1

CDR3: CATLPRGELNTEAFF
DNA: TGCGCCACCCTACCCAGGGGGGAGTTGAACACTGAAGCTTTCTTT
D: TRBD1
size: NA
J: TRBJ1-1
V: TRBV23-1

CDR3: CASSPPSDGRNQPQHF
DNA: TGTGCCAGCTCACCACCGTCGGACGGACGCAATCAGCCCCAGCATTTT
D: NA
size: once
J: TRBJ1-5
V: TRBV18

CDR3: CASRSSGTDEKLFF
DNA: TGTGCCAGCAGAAGTTCCGGGACAGATGAAAAACTGTTTTTT
D: TRBD1
size: once
J: TRBJ1-4
V: TRBV6-1

CDR3: CASSLQGADYGYTF
DNA: TGCGCCAGCAGCTTGCAGGGGGCGGATTATGGCTACACCTTC
D: TRBD1
size: NA
J: TRBJ1-2
V: TRBV5-1

CDR3: CASSLKAGARYEQYF
DNA: TGTGCCAGCAGTTTAAAGGCGGGAGCTCGGTACGAGCAGTACTTC
D: TRBD2
size: NA
J: TRBJ2-7
V: TRBV27

CDR3: CASSQDRTGGQNIQYF
DNA: TGCGCCAGCAGCCAAGATAGGACGGGGGGTCAAAACATTCAGTACTTC
D: TRBD2
size: NA
J: TRBJ2-4
V: TRBV4-1

CDR3: CASSLVSQLAGGGEQFF
DNA: TGTGCCAGCAGCTTAGTTTCCCAACTAGCGGGAGGTGGTGAGCAGTTCTTC
D: TRBD2
size: NA
J: TRBJ2-1
V: TRBV7-6

CDR3: CASSLRGSYEQYF
DNA: TGTGCCAGCAGCTTGAGGGGGTCCTACGAGCAGTACTTC
D: NA
size: NA
J: TRBJ2-7
V: TRBV5-4

CDR3: CASSLDRQQPQHF
DNA: TGTGCCAGCAGTTTGGACAGGCAACAGCCCCAGCATTTT
D: TRBD1
size: few
J: TRBJ1-5
V: TRBV7-2

CDR3: CASGSAGANVLTF
DNA: TGTGCCAGCGGCTCTGCTGGGGCCAACGTCCTGACTTTC
D: NA
size: NA
J: TRBJ2-6
V: TRBV7-9

CDR3: CASRPGQTTGNTIYF
DNA: TGTGCCAGCAGGCCGGGTCAGACTACTGGAAACACCATATATTTT
D: NA
size: NA
J: TRBJ1-3
V: TRBV5-4

CDR3: CATSRDSGTQYF
DNA: TGTGCCACCAGCAGAGATTCAGGGACCCAGTACTTC
D: NA
size: NA
J: TRBJ2-5
V: TRBV15

CDR3: CAISEQVGQGDDTQYF
DNA: TGTGCCATCAGTGAGCAAGTTGGGCAGGGGGACGATACGCAGTATTTT
D: TRBD1
size: NA
J: TRBJ2-3
V: TRBV10-3

CDR3: CASIRDRMTEAFF
DNA: TGTGCCAGCATTCGGGACAGAATGACTGAAGCTTTCTTT
D: TRBD1
size: NA
J: TRBJ1-1
V: TRBV7-9

CDR3: CASSSQGNQPQHF
DNA: TGTGCCAGCAGCTCACAGGGAAATCAGCCCCAGCATTTT
D: NA
size: few
J: TRBJ1-5
V: TRBV13

CDR3: CASSQGGAGNSPLHF
DNA: TGTGCCAGCAGCCAGGGGGGGGCGGGTAATTCACCCCTCCACTTT
D: TRBD1
size: NA
J: TRBJ1-6
V: TRBV13

CDR3: CASSLGEGGRTNEKLFF
DNA: TGCGCCAGCAGCTTGGGGGAGGGAGGAAGGACTAATGAAAAACTGTTTTTT
D: NA
size: NA
J: TRBJ1-4
V: TRBV5-1

CDR3: CASSLQTGYTF
DNA: TGTGCCAGCAGCCTTCAGACAGGATACACCTTC
D: NA
size: NA
J: TRBJ1-2
V: TRBV7-9

CDR3: CASSSGGARYGYTF
DNA: TGTGCCAGCAGTTCGGGGGGGGCTCGCTATGGCTACACCTTC
D: NA
size: NA
J: TRBJ1-2
V: TRBV6-5

CDR3: CASSGLSDTGELFF
DNA: TGCGCCAGCAGCGGTCTATCAGACACCGGGGAGCTGTTTTTT
D: NA
size: NA
J: TRBJ2-2
V: TRBV5-1

CDR3: CASSIAGTSNTEAFF
DNA: TGTGCCAGTAGTATAGCCGGGACAAGCAACACTGAAGCTTTCTTT
D: NA
size: NA
J: TRBJ1-1
V: TRBV19

CDR3: CASSLTDTISGNTIYF
DNA: TGTGCCAGCAGCTTAACAGATACGATATCTGGAAACACCATATATTTT
D: NA
size: NA
J: TRBJ1-3
V: TRBV11-3

CDR3: CASSLGNQPQHF
DNA: TGTGCCAGCAGCCTAGGGAATCAGCCCCAGCATTTT
D: NA
size: NA
J: TRBJ1-5
V: TRBV11-2

CDR3: CASSGQTVNSPLHF
DNA: TGTGCCAGCAGCGGCCAGACGGTGAATTCACCCCTCCACTTT
D: NA
size: once
J: TRBJ1-6
V: TRBV7-9

CDR3: CAWNTDLNSPLHF
DNA: TGTGCCTGGAACACAGATCTTAATTCACCCCTCCACTTT
D: NA
size: NA
J: TRBJ1-6
V: TRBV30

CDR3: CASSLRTGNTGELFF
DNA: TGCGCCAGCAGCCTCAGGACGGGAAACACCGGGGAGCTGTTTTTT
D: NA
size: NA
J: TRBJ2-2
V: TRBV4-1